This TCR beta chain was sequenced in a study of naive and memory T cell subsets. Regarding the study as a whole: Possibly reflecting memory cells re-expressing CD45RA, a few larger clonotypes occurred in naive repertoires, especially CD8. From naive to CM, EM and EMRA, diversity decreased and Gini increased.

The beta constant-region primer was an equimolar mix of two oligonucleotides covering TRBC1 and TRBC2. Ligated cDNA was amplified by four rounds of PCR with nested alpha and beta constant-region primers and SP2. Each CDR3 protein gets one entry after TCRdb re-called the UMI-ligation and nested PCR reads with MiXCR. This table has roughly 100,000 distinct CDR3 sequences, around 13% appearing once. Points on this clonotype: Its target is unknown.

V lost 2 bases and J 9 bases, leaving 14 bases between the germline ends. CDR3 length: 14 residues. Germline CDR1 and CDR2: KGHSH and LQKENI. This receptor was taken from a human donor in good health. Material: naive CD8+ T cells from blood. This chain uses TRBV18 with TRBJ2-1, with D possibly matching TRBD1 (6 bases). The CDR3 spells CASSPGTQMGEQFF. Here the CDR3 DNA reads TGTGCCAGCTCACCAGGGACACAAATGGGTGAGCAGTTCTTC.